The 15 T cell receptor beta chains listed next were all sequenced from one sample in a study of blood T cell dynamics during melanoma immunotherapy. Regarding time point: week 3, after first cycle of checkpoint inhibitor. Profiled with immunoSEQ multiplex PCR; TCRdb holds only in-frame clones, not every one. In the table there are about 17,000 clones, roughly nine tenths of which are singletons. Specimen: blood, collected from a patient treated with checkpoint blockade. The receptors were gathered from a human donor with melanoma.

The chain couples TRBV30 to TRBJ1-1, with D tentatively TRBD1 (5 bases). CDR1 and CDR2 (germline): GTSNPN, SVGIG (reference sequence). This CDR3 spans 13 amino acids. The V end was cut by 8 bases, the J end by 2 bases, with 15 bases between. This CDR3 reads CARAGTHNTEAFF. The CDR3 coding sequence is TGTGCCCGGGCGGGGACTCATAACACTGAAGCTTTCTTT.

This chain connects TRBV7-9 to TRBJ1-3; D is undetermined. Germline lookup yields CDR1 SEHNR and CDR2 FQNEAQ (reference sequence). The CDR3 totals 15 residues. V was shortened by 5 bases and J by 4 bases, with 15 bases between the two germline ends. In DNA, the CDR3 is TGTGCCAGCAGCCTATCGGAGGGTACAGGAAACACCATATATTTT. The encoded protein is CASSLSEGTGNTIYF. The full variable domain, in which reference TRBV7-9 and TRBJ1-3 provide the parts outside the CDR3, is DTGVSQNPRHKITKRGQNVTFRCDPISEHNRLYWYRQTLGQGPEFLTYFQNEAQLEKSRLLSDRFSAERPKGSFSTLEIQRTEQGDSAMYLCASSLSEGTGNTIYFGEGSWLTVV.

V is TRBV19 and J is TRBJ1-5; 10 bases fit TRBD1. The V and J ends lost 3 bases and 7 bases, in that order; junction bases with no gene match: 6. The CDR3 contains 15 residues. Per the germline V gene, CDR1 is LNHDA and CDR2 is SQIVND (reference sequence). CDR3 residues: CASSISGTGVQPQHF. The CDR3 DNA is TGTGCCAGTAGTATTTCGGGGACAGGGGTACAGCCCCAGCATTTT.

By share of the sample, this clone is medium-sized. The chain is built from TRBV7-3 and TRBJ2-7; a weak D match, TRBD1 (5 bases). This CDR3 region has 13 residues. Deletions cut 5 bases from V and 0 bases from J, with 8 bases between. CDR1 SGHTA and CDR2 FQGTGA come from the germline V gene. In DNA form, the CDR3 reads TGTGCCAGCAGCCCTGACAGCTCCTACGAGCAGTACTTC. It encodes CASSPDSSYEQYF.

V usage is TRBV2 and J usage is TRBJ1-1; D remains ambiguous. The CDR3 has 14 amino acids. Germline V gene lookup returns CDR1 SNHLY and CDR2 FYNNEI. V was shortened by 4 bases and J by 3 bases, with 12 bases between the two germline ends. The CDR3 DNA reads TGTGCCAGCAGTGTTCGAGGCGAGGACACTGAAGCTTTCTTT. Translated, it gives CASSVRGEDTEAFF. The full variable domain, rest sourced from reference TRBV2 and TRBJ1-1, is EPEVTQTPSHQVTQMGQEVILRCVPISNHLYFYWYRQILGQKVEFLVSFYNNEISEKSEIFDDQFSVERPDGSNFTLKIRSTKLEDSAMYFCASSVRGEDTEAFFGQGTRLTVV.

The CDR3 here is CASSSTSGNTIYF. CDR3 coding DNA: TGTGCCAGCAGTAGCACTTCTGGAAACACCATATATTTT. This chain joins TRBV28 and TRBJ1-3; D is uncertain. V was cut by 5 bases and J by 1 base, with 6 bases left in between. The CDR3 is 13 amino acids. Germline V gives CDR1 MDHEN, CDR2 SYDVKM. Full variable domain (missing parts from reference TRBV28 and TRBJ1-3): DVKVTQSSRYLVKRTGEKVFLECVQDMDHENMFWYRQDPGLGLRLIYFSYDVKMKEKGDIPEGYSVSREKKERFSLILESASTNQTSMYLCASSSTSGNTIYFGEGSWLTVV.

J is TRBJ2-3 and V is TRBV7-2; 8 bases fit TRBD2. V shed 7 bases, J shed 0 bases, and the junction held 6 bases outside the gene matches. The CDR3 runs to 15 residues. The germline V gene has CDR1 SGHTA and CDR2 FQGNSA. The CDR3 DNA reads as TGTGCCAGCACCGTTAGCGGGGCCAGCACAGATACGCAGTATTTT. Amino acid sequence: CASTVSGASTDTQYF. The full variable domain, with the rest looked up from reference TRBV7-2 and TRBJ2-3, is GAGVSQSPSNKVTEKGKDVELRCDPISGHTALYWYRQSLGQGLEFLIYFQGNSAPDKSGLPSDRFSAERTGGSVSTLTIQRTQQEDSAVYLCASTVSGASTDTQYFGPGTRLTVL.

The chain links TRBV19 to TRBJ1-5; D unclear. The CDR3 is 14 residues long. CDR1 LNHDA and CDR2 SQIVND come from the germline V gene (reference sequence). The V and J ends lost 5 bases and 9 bases respectively, with 17 bases between them. Here the CDR3 DNA reads TGTGCCAGTAGTCCGAACCTCGGCCCTTGGCCCCAGCATTTT. Protein: CASSPNLGPWPQHF.

The chain recombines TRBV7-2 with TRBJ1-2; D unclear. Trimming removed 10 bases at V and 8 bases at J, with 17 bases between. The CDR3 has 12 residues. Germline V CDR1 and CDR2: SGHTA, FQGNSA. The CDR3 DNA follows: TGTGCCATTCGGTGGGGTTCTGGGGGCTACACCTTC. It codes for CAIRWGSGGYTF.

This clone was detected only once. The rearrangement joins TRBV28 to TRBJ1-2; no definite D call. This CDR3 region has 13 residues. Per the germline V gene, CDR1 is MDHEN and CDR2 is SYDVKM. The ends were cut back, 3 bases at V and 9 bases at J, with 14 bases in the middle. The DNA for the CDR3 is TGTGCCAGCAGTTTTAAGTGGGCCTACAGCTACACCTTC. It encodes CASSFKWAYSYTF.

The chain carries TRBV11-2 and TRBJ2-7; either TRBD1 or TRBD2 may fit D (5 bases each). The V end was cut by 5 bases, the J end by 5 bases, with 22 bases between. Looked up from germline, CDR1 is SGHAT and CDR2 is FQNNGV. The CDR3 has 16 residues. CDR3 sequence reads: CASSPPVGGMGHEQYF. The CDR3 DNA reads as TGTGCCAGCAGCCCCCCTGTTGGGGGTATGGGCCACGAGCAGTACTTC.

The sample holds a few counts of this clone. The chain uses TRBV13 and TRBJ2-7, with D tentatively TRBD1 or TRBD2 (5 bases each). V lost 4 bases, J lost 3 bases, and 16 bases lay in between. The CDR3 runs to 15 residues. Germline-derived CDR1 and CDR2 are PRHDT and FYEKMQ (reference sequence). The CDR3 sequence: CASSSQATGRYEQYF. The CDR3 nucleotides read TGTGCCAGCAGCTCACAGGCAACGGGGCGCTACGAGCAGTACTTC.

The V and J genes are TRBV28 and TRBJ2-3; D is perhaps TRBD1 (5 bases). With 2 bases removed from V and 4 bases from J, the gap between germline ends came to 13 bases. Germline-derived CDR1 and CDR2 are MDHEN and SYDVKM. This CDR3 comprises 15 residues. CDR3 in amino acids: CASSLVGVGSDTQYF. The CDR3 bases are TGTGCCAGCAGTTTAGTAGGGGTGGGGTCAGATACGCAGTATTTT.

The CDR3 bases are TGTGCCATCCGAGAACAGGAGAACACTGAAGCTTTCTTT. It yields the protein CAIREQENTEAFF. This chain connects TRBV10-3 to TRBJ1-1, with D possibly TRBD1 on 5 matching bases. This CDR3 has 13 amino acids. V shed 8 bases and J shed 1 base, with 11 bases lying between them. Germline V gives CDR1 ENHRY, CDR2 SYGVKD.

The rearrangement links TRBV5-6 to TRBJ2-3; no definite D call. CDR3 length equals 13 residues. CDR1 is SGHDT, CDR2 YYEEEE, per germline. Trimming took off 0 bases at V and 6 bases at J, with 8 bases between the two ends. The CDR3 DNA reads as TGTGCCAGCAGCTTGGGCCTGGCGGATACGCAGTATTTT. This encodes CASSLGLADTQYF.